This TCR beta chain stems from a study of blood T cell repertoires in COVID-19 (dated by TCRdb to 2018 to 2020). About the investigation overall: Samples from collaborators originated in the United States, Italy and Spain and spanned both the acute and convalescent phases of COVID-19. The prospective study material was composed of cDNA or gDNA derived from T cells, B-cell-depleted T cells, or PBMCs. Subjects who had been exposed to COVID-19, were actively infected with it, or had recovered from it provided the deeply sampled blood TCRbeta repertoires that made up the dataset. A freely available public database, intended as a resource for researchers studying the immune response to SARS-CoV-2, is where the repertoires were released. The samples were drawn from the first 160 participants of the ongoing ImmuneRACE study and from 1,254 subjects provided by 6 global collaborators. A de-identified subject ID, COVID-19 status, age in years and sex were almost always included in the sample metadata. Where available, HLA class I and class II types were obtained from metadata supplied by the sample provider rather than from assay-based typing.

V is clipped by 2 bases and J by 7 bases, and the sequence between their germline boundaries is 11 bases long. The CDR3 runs 14 amino acids, cysteine and phenylalanine included. The DNA shown is the 42-base CDR3, in frame from base 1. The germline V gene sets CDR1 to SGHTA and CDR2 to FQGNSA. Broad study findings and their caveats: The amount of clinical and demographic metadata varied by source and participant and was provided uncurated.

Collaborating institutions collected whole blood in K2EDTA tubes following their own protocols. For TCRbeta analysis, collaborator samples were shipped as frozen whole blood, as isolated PBMCs, or as DNA extracted from either sample type. To note about this clone: Its antigen specificity is not known. Per-nucleotide qualities are absent, and no much larger clonotype sits a single base away.

TCRbeta CDR3 regions were amplified from genomic DNA using the immunoSEQ Assay, a bias-controlled multiplex PCR. The authors' analysis ran thus. Nucleated cell counts per sample were estimated from amplification of reference gene primers within the assay. To quantify the absolute abundance of each unique TCRbeta CDR3 rearrangement, sequence reads were collapsed and filtered. For each sample, productive Simpson clonality was calculated by taking the square root of Simpson's diversity index across productive rearrangements. In its TCRdb copy, this immuneACCESS table keeps in-frame sequences only and misses some clones. Where compared with another copy, unresolved V genes explain less than half of these, and the others have no known cause. The D gene and trimming were derived from the DNA, and the V and J assignments and clone size from that table. This sample comprises around 200,000 clones, over 60% of them detected only once. The ten largest clones capture less than 6% of the sample.

This receptor was obtained from a woman in her sixties or seventies with acute or convalescent COVID-19. The sample consisted of peripheral blood. The sequence links TRBV7-2 to TRBJ1-4; the D gene lacks a confident call. The CDR3: CASSLTMASEKLFF. The nucleotide sequence reads TGTGCCAGCAGCTTAACCATGGCAAGTGAAAAACTGTTTTTT.